Below, one TCR beta chain is given with its context. Antigen: not known. TCRdb ran MiXCR on the RT-PCR reads and lists one entry per CDR3 protein. The table shows roughly 500,000 distinct CDR3 sequences, with 16% occurring only once. With 2 bases clipped from V and 3 bases from J, the junction kept 3 bases outside the gene matches. The length of the CDR3 is 16 residues. The entry originates in a study of response to subunit inactivated influenza vaccine. Study-wide points: The study's authors posited that every seasonal influenza vaccination enlists few new T cells.

The chain combines TRBV12-3 or TRBV12-4 with TRBJ2-2, with 10 bases aligning to TRBD1. Sequencing used CD4+ T cells sorted from PBMCs, obtained less than 30 months after vaccination. The receptor's source is a man between 50 and 70 years old who received an inactivated influenza vaccine. CDR3 in amino acids: CASSLSDRGHTGELFF. In DNA form, the CDR3 reads TGTGCCAGCAGTTTATCAGACAGGGGGCACACCGGGGAGCTGTTTTTT.